The 16 T cell receptor beta chains given below trace back to one sample, sequenced in a study of T cell responses to AZD1222 COVID-19 vaccine. Measured with immunoSEQ multiplex PCR; TCRdb has only the in-frame clones, and not every one. The sample has 100,000 to 150,000 clones, around 89% seen once; the top ten hold around 4%. Sequencing was performed on peripheral blood, taken on day 0 of AZD1222 vaccination. These receptors were collected from an adult in good health.

J is TRBJ1-2 and V is TRBV6-1; D is unclear. Trimming left V 2 bases short and J 4 bases short, with 5 bases between. The CDR3 is 12 residues long. Germline loops: CDR1 MNHNS, CDR2 SASEGT. The CDR3 region has the DNA TGTGCCAGCAGTGAAAATGCCTATGGCTACACCTTC. This encodes CASSENAYGYTF.

The chain employs TRBV7-2 and TRBJ1-1, with TRBD1 as a possible D gene (5 bases). Germline values: CDR1 SGHTA, CDR2 FQGNSA. CDR3 length: 13 amino acids. The ends were cut back, 5 bases at V and 8 bases at J, with 15 bases in the middle. CDR3 residues: CASSNGWDREAFF. CDR3 nucleotides: TGTGCCAGCAGCAACGGATGGGACCGAGAAGCTTTCTTT.

The chain has TRBV6-5 and TRBJ2-7; maybe TRBD2 (6 bases). Germline values: CDR1 MNHEY, CDR2 SVGAGI. With 2 bases removed from V and 3 bases from J, the gap between germline ends came to 11 bases. This CDR3 spans 14 amino acids. The CDR3 protein is CASSYAGPDYEQYF. The CDR3 nucleotides are TGTGCCAGCAGTTACGCGGGACCCGACTACGAGCAGTACTTC.

In nucleotides, the CDR3 is TGTGCCAGCAGCCGCCTGGACCAAGAGACCCAGTACTTC. Translated: CASSRLDQETQYF. V gene TRBV27 combines with J gene TRBJ2-5; D uncertain. V lost 6 bases, J lost 0 bases, and 8 bases lay in between. Germline V gives CDR1 MNHEY, CDR2 SMNVEV (reference sequence). This CDR3 has 13 amino acids.

This rearrangement joins TRBV2 to TRBJ1-1; TRBD1 matches at 7 bases. The V gene's germline CDR1 is SNHLY and CDR2 FYNNEI. V lost 6 bases, J lost 0 bases, and 4 bases stayed unmatched. The CDR3 sequence is 14 residues long. CDR3 nucleotide sequence: TGTGCCAGCAGGGCACAGGGGCTGAACACTGAAGCTTTCTTT. Amino acid sequence: CASRAQGLNTEAFF.

The chain is built from TRBV7-9 and TRBJ1-5, with D uncertain. V lost 3 bases to trimming and J lost 9 bases, with 18 bases between them. This CDR3 has 15 residues. Per germline, CDR1 SEHNR and CDR2 FQNEAQ (reference sequence). The CDR3: CASSFSRNEASPQHF. The CDR3 DNA follows: TGTGCCAGCAGCTTCTCTCGGAACGAGGCTTCGCCCCAGCATTTT.

About this clone: An end of the junction differs from the germline gene, which may be a read error. The J gene is TRBJ1-1, the V gene TRBV28; 7 positions match TRBD1. CDR3 length: 13 amino acids. Germline V gene sequence: CDR1 MDHEN, CDR2 SYDVKM. Written as DNA, the CDR3 is TGTGCCAGCAGGGGCAGGGGGAACACTGAAGATTTCTTT. It translates to CASRGRGNTEDFF.

The chain couples TRBV3-1 (or the pseudogene TRBV3-2) to TRBJ1-2; 8 bases line up with TRBD1. Per the germline V gene, CDR1 is LGHDT and CDR2 is YNNKEL (reference sequence). The CDR3 sequence is 14 residues long. Trimming at V came to 6 bases and at J to 4 bases, leaving 7 bases not matched to a gene. The CDR3 loop reads CASRAGGTLYGYTF. The CDR3 region has the DNA TGTGCCAGCAGAGCAGGGGGCACCCTCTATGGCTACACCTTC.

V usage is TRBV28 and J usage is TRBJ1-1; D ambiguous. Germline CDR1 and CDR2: MDHEN and SYDVKM. The CDR3 spans 11 residues. Trimming left V 5 bases short and J 10 bases short, with 11 bases between. DNA for the CDR3: TGTGCCAGCAGTGTCCAGGAAGGAGCTTTCTTT. Residues: CASSVQEGAFF.

V and J are TRBV24-1 and TRBJ2-2; TRBD1 matches at 10 bases. V was clipped by 5 bases and J by 7 bases; unmatched bases: 9. Germline CDR1 KGHDR, CDR2 SFDVKD. This CDR3 is 16 amino acids long. CDR3 sequence: CATSGRGTGVHGELFF. The CDR3 nucleotides are TGTGCCACCAGTGGTCGCGGGACAGGGGTTCACGGGGAGCTGTTTTTT.

This chain joins TRBV27 and TRBJ2-7; 10 bases match TRBD1. Germline V gene data show CDR1 as MNHEY and CDR2 as SMNVEV (reference sequence). J gave up 2 bases and V 10 bases, and 8 bases lay outside the gene matches. This CDR3 has 14 amino acids. The CDR3, as DNA: TGTGCCACCTGGACAGGGGGGATACCCTACGAGCAGTACTTC. Protein sequence: CATWTGGIPYEQYF.

CDR3 sequence (DNA): TGTGCCAGCAGCTTGGACAGGGCCGAGCAGTACTTC. Protein sequence: CASSLDRAEQYF. This chain links TRBV7-9 with TRBJ2-7; 8 bases match TRBD1. Trimming cost V 3 bases and J 6 bases; bases outside gene matches: 1. The CDR3 contains 12 residues. Germline values: CDR1 SEHNR, CDR2 FQNEAQ (reference sequence).

The V and J genes are TRBV21-1 and TRBJ1-5. TRBV21-1 is an annotated pseudogene. The CDR3 is 17 residues long. The CDR3 region is CASSPAIGLTSNQPQHF. The DNA of the CDR3 is TGTGCCAGCAGCCCCGCGATAGGTCTTACTAGCAATCAGCCCCAGCATTTT.

The rearrangement joins TRBV29-1 to TRBJ1-2; D call uncertain. This CDR3 has 10 residues. Germline lookup yields CDR1 SQVTM and CDR2 ANQGSEA. V lost 6 bases to trimming and J lost 11 bases, with 13 bases between them. CDR3 nucleotides: TGCAGCGTGGGTTTTCGGGAGTACACCTTC. This sequence encodes CSVGFREYTF.

This chain connects TRBV6-5 to TRBJ1-2; D gene uncertain. Trimming took 6 bases from V and 8 from J, leaving 13 bases between them. CDR3 size: 12 residues. The germline V gene has CDR1 MNHEY and CDR2 SVGAGI. The DNA for the CDR3 is TGTGCCAGCAGAAACAAGGCGGGAGGCTACACCTTC. Its translation is CASRNKAGGYTF.

V is TRBV19 and J is TRBJ1-2; D possibly corresponds to TRBD1 (5 bases). Trimming took 5 bases from V and 3 from J, leaving 10 bases between them. The CDR3 totals 13 residues. Per germline, CDR1 LNHDA and CDR2 SQIVND (reference sequence). The CDR3 region has the DNA TGTGCCAGTAGTCCCCGGGGGGACTATGGCTACACCTTC. Protein: CASSPRGDYGYTF.